This T cell receptor beta chain appears in the sequencing data of a study of cytomegalovirus exposure and HLA in healthy donors (dated by TCRdb to 2015 to 2018). With regard to the full study: In an earlier analysis of under 600 of the donors, 250 to 300 Gb of sequence data and approximately 100 million unique TCR beta sequences from roughly 180 million T cells were reported. Roughly 310 gigabases of sequencing data and roughly 90 million unique TCR sequences were included in an early release covering 550 to 800 HLA-typed donors. Of the roughly 410 genotyped donors, less than 90% were placed in the genetic ancestry cluster associated with self-reported Caucasian donors. The study aimed to test whether cataloging public T cell receptors could reveal signatures of past pathogen exposure. The T cell repertoires of around 670 subjects were profiled by immunosequencing and related to cytomegalovirus serostatus. In addition to the first cohort of 666 subjects, a separate validation cohort of 100 to 150 different subjects was used. To predict cytomegalovirus infection status, the study brought together high-throughput TCR immunosequencing, statistical association of individual TCRs with disease status, and machine learning. A later analysis re-examined previously published TCR beta repertoires from more than 600 donors and added high-resolution HLA genotyping to investigate patterns of TCR occurrence. In the later analysis, no new phenotypic data were used to find candidate immune exposures; instead, reliance was placed on TCR beta sequences and their occurrence across donors. In an earlier analysis of more than 550 of the donors, high-throughput TCR beta sequencing was used to judge whether each TCR beta V gene segment behaved as functional or pseudogenic. Donor age, sex, ethnicity and CMV serostatus were collected together with the repertoire data. Genome-wide SNP genotypes for about 55% of the roughly 670 donors were used in a later genetic analysis, which treated that subset as a discovery cohort. All discovery cohort repertoires had been generated on a single sequencing platform. Class I and class II HLA loci were covered by the typing at four-digit resolution. Typing coverage differed by locus: A, B, C, DRB1 and DQB1 were typed in roughly 629-630 donors, DQA1 in approximately 520, DPA1 in nearly 610, and DPB1 in 450 to 480. Several DR-DQ haplotypes were treated as single units for association and clustering because of strong linkage in the cohort. Among about 360 genotyped donors of the cohort, an average of approximately 230,000 unique TCR beta nucleotide sequences were sequenced per donor, 15% to 20% of them non-productive. Results the study describes overall, beyond this receptor: The classifier was reported to diagnose cytomegalovirus status with high specificity and sensitivity in both the original and validation cohorts. According to the authors, the approach could potentially be generalized to other disease states and immunological phenotypes. A later analysis reported that several top co-occurrence clusters appeared linked to parvovirus B19, influenza, CMV and Epstein-Barr virus. Most TCR sequences were observed very rarely across donors, whereas some public TCRs were present in many individuals. In a later analysis, 16,951 TCR beta sequences were associated with specific HLA alleles at a false discovery rate of 0.05. A later analysis found that HLA-associated TCR beta chains were more clonally expanded and had lower generation probabilities than equally common non-associated chains. HLA typing was unavailable for some donors at each locus, so association tests used only the typed subset. According to a later genetic analysis, donors in an Asian-associated ancestry cluster had fewer N-insertions in productive TCRs than the approximately 700-donor mean. A further reported finding was that TCR beta sequences accurately predicted the HLA-A and HLA-B alleles for most subjects in the first cohort. Linkage disequilibrium might explain the correlated functional status among segregating V segments, but an unknown experimental factor could not be excluded. A later analysis found that most CMV-associated TCR beta chains appeared HLA-restricted, with HLA associations seemingly driven largely by CMV exposure. An earlier analysis of around 540 of the donors showed that most TCR beta V segments appeared in productive rearrangements either about 87% or about 30% of the time, which broadly matched IMGT annotations. The sequencing pipeline was judged likely to have produced a cluster of highly shared sequence variants as a technical artifact. When HLA alleles, especially DR and DQ, strongly co-occurred, attributing TCR associations to individual alleles was difficult. The study listed around 160 TCR beta chains as associated with cytomegalovirus. In a later genetic analysis, a missense DCLRE1C variant was associated with V-gene and J-gene trimming of TCR beta chains, and the association was replicated in an independent cohort. In a later analysis, TCR association rates were found to vary across HLA loci, with the most associated TCRs seen for DRB1 alleles and the fewest for HLA-C alleles. Immune exposure information for the cohort was limited to CMV serostatus. Because the 87-base-pair reads could not distinguish some IMGT-functional V segments, including TRBV6-2 and TRBV6-3, those segments were excluded. The cohort was sequenced for TCR beta chains only, and without alpha or paired-chain data the features that could be detected were limited. Three of the identified cytomegalovirus-associated TCR beta chains were confirmed in vitro to be specific for cytomegalovirus antigens. Sequencing depth was assumed to be roughly uniform across donors in the presence/absence analyses, though that assumption may not hold. Because counts were too low, about 15 rarely observed V segments, including chromosome 9 orphons, were left out of the earlier analysis of roughly 600 of the donors.

Trimming at the junction amounts to 2 bases on V and 1 base on J, and the germline ends lie 11 bases apart. In the germline V gene, CDR1 corresponds to MNHEY and CDR2 to SVGAGI. The CDR3 holds 15 amino acids from the cysteine to the phenylalanine. Solely the CDR3 DNA is kept, with 45 bases framed from the first base. The library was built by means of the immunoSEQ multiplex PCR assay. For the multiplex PCR, a mixture combining 60 forward primers for TCR Vbeta segments and 13 reverse primers for TCR Jbeta segments was used. The CDR3 region of rearranged TCR beta genes was amplified from genomic DNA by a multiplex PCR assay. The amplified TCR beta libraries were sequenced on the Illumina HiSeq System as 87-base-pair reads. The source study handled its data this way. A later analysis counted approximately 74 million unique TCR beta chains across the 666 repertoires, and 10 million to 11 million of these chains were shared by at least two donors. Raw reads were error-corrected and collapsed into unique sequences with a nearest-neighbor algorithm that merged closely related sequences to remove PCR and sequencing errors. To assign V, D and J gene segments, CDR3 sequences were aligned to IMGT reference sequences. For a sequence to be retained, at least a six-nucleotide match to both a V gene segment and a J gene segment was required. Rearrangements were called productive when the CDR3 lacked stop codons and stayed in frame with V and J; all others were non-productive. Following IMGT convention, CDR3 was defined as the stretch from the second conserved V-encoded cysteine to the conserved J-encoded phenylalanine. The earlier analysis of around 640 of the donors excluded sequences that lacked an unambiguous match to a single V gene segment. An earlier analysis of almost 600 of the donors classified V segments as functional when productive rearrangements were above 56.7% and as segregating when the standard deviation between donors was above 5%. To diagnose cytomegalovirus status from the catalog of TCR beta chain sequences, a statistical classification framework was built. In a later analysis, TCR nucleotide sequences were compared against IMGT/GENE-DB human TR gene sequences so that V and J genes could be assigned. In a later analysis, CDR3 sequences and most-parsimonious VDJ recombination scenarios were assigned using the TCRdist pipeline. In a later analysis, each TCR beta chain was defined by its CDR3 amino acid sequence together with its V-gene family, and reads without a unique V-gene family were excluded. A later analysis removed roughly 590 highly shared, low-generation-probability nucleotide sequences to deal with suspected cross-contamination and a sequencing artifact. In a later analysis, a clonal expansion index for each public chain was calculated from normalized within-repertoire ranks of inferred template counts. In a later analysis, generation probabilities were computed with a VDJ recombination model fitted to out-of-frame rearrangements, and the resulting probabilities were checked against IGoR. In a later analysis, TCR-TCR, TCR-HLA and TCR-CMV co-occurrence was scored with hypergeometric tests, and a repertoire-size bias correction was applied to TCR pairs. In a later analysis, false discovery rates were estimated by permuting HLA or CMV assignments 20 times. In a later analysis, co-occurring TCRs were grouped using DBSCAN, and TCRdist sequence similarity was added for clustering within HLA-allele-positive subsets. Co-occurrence clustering excluded repertoires with fewer than 30,000 or more than 120,000 public chains, plus five with anomalous nucleotide sharing. The source is immuneACCESS, and TCRdb retained only in-frame sequences with V and J called. Part of the clones is not carried over; for the studies checked, unresolved V genes explain less than half of this, and the remainder is unexplained. The DNA gave D and trimming, while V, J and clone size come from that table. The sample's records list under 65,000 clones. Approximately 6.8% of the sample comes from the top ten.

On this clone itself: The antigen it binds to is not known.

The cohort comprised hundreds of healthy bone marrow donors. At the time of sampling, every cohort member was nominally healthy, though immune exposures that went unrecorded were likely present. The donor was CMV seronegative and was included in the group of approximately 350 seronegative cohort members. A peripheral blood sample was collected from each donor, and TCR beta sequencing was performed on peripheral blood mononuclear cells. Genomic DNA was extracted from the blood cell samples with the Qiagen DNeasy Blood Extraction Kit. The chain was built from TRBV6-5 and TRBJ1-1; D gene: possibly TRBD1, on 6 matching bases. The clonotype was recovered from a woman between 40 and 50 years old in good health and CMV-seronegative. Sequencing was performed on PBMCs. The bases read TGTGCCAGCAGTTACGGGGGCCAGGCGAACACTGAAGCTTTCTTT. Its protein reads: CASSYGGQANTEAFF.